The clone carrying this TCR beta chain was seen a few times. The antigen is not known. This specimen belongs to a study of beta chain features in type 1 diabetes. Since all of the isolated RNA was reverse transcribed, expressed TCRB transcripts were what got sequenced. Sequencing was performed with immunoSEQ multiplex PCR; in TCRdb, only in-frame clones are kept and a portion is missing. The sample records some 270,000 clones, about a tenth being singletons. Findings of the study overall: TCRB CDR3s from Type 1 diabetes patients were moderately but significantly shorter in all four CD4+ subsets.

This CDR3 has 17 amino acids. Germline values: CDR1 SGHRS, CDR2 YFSETQ. Trimming took off 4 bases at V and 5 bases at J, with 24 bases between the two ends. Sequencing input: naive CD4+ T cells from blood. The chain is built from TRBV5-1 and TRBJ2-5; D is possibly TRBD1 (6 bases). The TCR was taken from a man aged 25 to 40 with type 1 diabetes. The CDR3 reads CASSRGQPIPAAETQYF. Written as DNA, the CDR3 is TGCGCCAGCAGCCGCGGACAGCCCATCCCCGCGGCGGAGACCCAGTACTTC.